The present T cell receptor beta chain was sequenced within a study of blood T cell repertoires in COVID-19. Study background: There were acute and convalescent COVID-19 samples, and they came from the United States, Italy and Spain.

As originally analysed: From reference gene primer amplification, estimates of nucleated cell counts were derived. TCRdb's table, derived via immunoSEQ multiplex PCR, lists solely in-frame clones and lacks some. V and J calls and clone size are copied from that table; D and trimming were computed from the DNA. The sample includes 330,000 or so clones, more than 70% of them seen just once. Participant-given clinical history determined each cohort assignment. This CDR3 has 15 residues. The trim removed 2 bases at V and 5 bases at J, leaving 8 bases unmatched. Germline assignment: CDR1 SGHNT and CDR2 YENEEA.

This sequence originates from a young woman who had been exposed to COVID-19. The sequencing input was PBMCs or T cells enriched from blood (not recorded which). The rearrangement uses TRBV11-3 and TRBJ2-5; 7 bases agree with TRBD2. CDR3 nucleotide sequence: TGTGCCAGCAGCTTAATTCGCGGGAGAGGCGAGACCCAGTACTTC. This sequence encodes CASSLIRGRGETQYF.